This is a list of T cell receptor beta chains from one sample in a study of blood T cell repertoires in COVID-19. The assay was immunoSEQ multiplex PCR, and TCRdb's table has in-frame clones only and misses some. The table has a few hundred thousand clones, around 91% seen once. Sequenced: PBMCs or T cells enriched from blood (not recorded which). The receptors shown here come from a man aged 30 to 45 who had recovered from COVID-19. Both conserved end residues are part of each CDR3. D genes are given only for firm matches. Not every row has a clone size; where given, it reads once, few, many or a size class.

v_gene: TRBV7-2
abundance: NA
d_gene: NA
j_gene: TRBJ2-7
CDR3aa: CASSSDSSVYEQYF
CDR3nt: TGTGCCAGCAGCTCAGATTCTAGCGTCTACGAGCAGTACTTC

v_gene: TRBV7-2
abundance: NA
d_gene: TRBD1
j_gene: TRBJ1-6
CDR3aa: CASSPDRGNSPLHF
CDR3nt: TGTGCCAGCAGCCCCGACAGGGGGAATTCACCCCTCCACTTT

v_gene: TRBV3-1/TRBV3-2
abundance: NA
d_gene: NA
j_gene: TRBJ1-2
CDR3aa: CASSQEGGDSHGYYGYTF
CDR3nt: TGTGCCAGCAGCCAAGAAGGGGGGGACTCTCATGGGTACTATGGCTACACCTTC

v_gene: TRBV28
abundance: NA
d_gene: NA
j_gene: TRBJ1-1
CDR3aa: CASSPPQGGVLNTEAFF
CDR3nt: TGTGCCAGCAGCCCCCCCCAGGGAGGGGTGTTGAACACTGAAGCTTTCTTT

v_gene: TRBV3-1/TRBV3-2
abundance: once
d_gene: NA
j_gene: TRBJ1-4
CDR3aa: CASSHDSPNEKLFF
CDR3nt: TGTGCCAGCAGCCACGACAGCCCCAATGAAAAACTGTTTTTT

v_gene: TRBV25-1
abundance: once
d_gene: TRBD2
j_gene: TRBJ2-1
CDR3aa: CASLLTSGFGNEQFF
CDR3nt: TGTGCCAGCCTCCTGACTAGCGGGTTTGGTAATGAGCAGTTCTTC

v_gene: TRBV6-2/TRBV6-3
abundance: NA
d_gene: TRBD1
j_gene: TRBJ2-7
CDR3aa: CASSGKDRGLEEQYF
CDR3nt: TGTGCCAGCAGTGGCAAGGACAGGGGATTGGAAGAGCAGTACTTC

v_gene: TRBV19
abundance: few
d_gene: TRBD2
j_gene: TRBJ2-1
CDR3aa: CASTSLAGGDYNEQFF
CDR3nt: TGTGCCAGTACCTCACTAGCGGGAGGCGACTACAATGAGCAGTTCTTC

v_gene: TRBV20-1
abundance: once
d_gene: NA
j_gene: TRBJ2-1
CDR3aa: CSASPRDSYNEQFF
CDR3nt: TGCAGTGCTAGTCCTCGAGACTCCTACAATGAGCAGTTCTTC

v_gene: TRBV11-1
abundance: NA
d_gene: NA
j_gene: TRBJ2-1
CDR3aa: CASSLTGASSYNEQFF
CDR3nt: TGTGCCAGCAGCTTAACCGGAGCGAGCTCCTACAATGAGCAGTTCTTC

v_gene: TRBV3-1/TRBV3-2
abundance: NA
d_gene: NA
j_gene: TRBJ1-5
CDR3aa: CASSQGSQAGQPQHF
CDR3nt: TGTGCCAGCAGCCAAGGGAGCCAGGCGGGGCAGCCCCAGCATTTT

v_gene: TRBV5-6
abundance: NA
d_gene: TRBD2
j_gene: TRBJ2-7
CDR3aa: CASSYGTSGLYEQYF
CDR3nt: TGTGCCAGCAGCTACGGGACTAGCGGACTATACGAGCAGTACTTC

v_gene: TRBV15
abundance: NA
d_gene: TRBD1
j_gene: TRBJ2-1
CDR3aa: CATSRGETGFLHSYNEQFF
CDR3nt: TGTGCCACCAGCAGAGGGGAGACAGGGTTTCTCCATTCATACAATGAGCAGTTCTTC

v_gene: TRBV3-1/TRBV3-2
abundance: NA
d_gene: NA
j_gene: TRBJ2-7
CDR3aa: CASSRGSGGPYEQYF
CDR3nt: TGTGCCAGCAGTCGGGGGTCAGGGGGGCCCTACGAGCAGTACTTC

v_gene: TRBV4-2
abundance: once
d_gene: TRBD1
j_gene: TRBJ1-1
CDR3aa: CASSPRDRVNTEAFF
CDR3nt: TGTGCCAGCAGCCCAAGGGACAGGGTGAACACTGAAGCTTTCTTT